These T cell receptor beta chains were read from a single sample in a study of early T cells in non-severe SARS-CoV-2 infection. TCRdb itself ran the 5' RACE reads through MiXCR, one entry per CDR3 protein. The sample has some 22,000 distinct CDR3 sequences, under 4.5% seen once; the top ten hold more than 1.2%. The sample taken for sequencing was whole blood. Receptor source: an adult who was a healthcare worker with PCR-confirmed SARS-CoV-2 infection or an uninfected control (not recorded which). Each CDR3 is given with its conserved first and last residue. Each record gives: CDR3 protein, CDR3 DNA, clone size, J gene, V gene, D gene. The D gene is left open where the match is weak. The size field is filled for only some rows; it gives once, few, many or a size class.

cdr3_aa: CASHPAGIRDTEAFF
cdr3_nt: TGTGCCAGTCACCCGGCCGGGATTAGGGACACTGAAGCTTTCTTT
clone_size: many
j_call: TRBJ1-1
v_call: TRBV18
d_call: NA

cdr3_aa: CAISDQRGGSYNEQFF
cdr3_nt: TGTGCCATCAGTGATCAGCGGGGGGGCTCCTACAATGAGCAGTTCTTC
clone_size: NA
j_call: TRBJ2-1
v_call: TRBV10-3
d_call: TRBD2

cdr3_aa: CASSVGVARWDNEQFF
cdr3_nt: TGTGCCAGCAGCGTAGGCGTGGCACGATGGGACAATGAGCAGTTCTTC
clone_size: NA
j_call: TRBJ2-1
v_call: TRBV9
d_call: NA

cdr3_aa: CASNKGAGELFF
cdr3_nt: TGTGCCAGCAACAAGGGGGCCGGGGAGCTGTTTTTT
clone_size: many
j_call: TRBJ2-2
v_call: TRBV7-9
d_call: NA

cdr3_aa: CASSSQGGRNTEAFF
cdr3_nt: TGTGCCAGCAGCTCACAGGGAGGCAGGAACACTGAAGCTTTCTTT
clone_size: medium-sized
j_call: TRBJ1-1
v_call: TRBV7-2
d_call: NA

cdr3_aa: CASSLDAGADTQYF
cdr3_nt: TGCGCCAGCAGCTTGGACGCAGGGGCAGATACGCAGTATTTT
clone_size: many
j_call: TRBJ2-3
v_call: TRBV5-1
d_call: NA

cdr3_aa: CASSPSGSNYGYTF
cdr3_nt: TGTGCCAGCAGTCCCTCGGGCAGTAACTATGGCTACACCTTC
clone_size: many
j_call: TRBJ1-2
v_call: TRBV12-3/TRBV12-4
d_call: NA

cdr3_aa: CASSPRQGADEQFF
cdr3_nt: TGTGCCAGCAGCCCTAGGCAGGGGGCCGATGAGCAGTTCTTC
clone_size: many
j_call: TRBJ2-1
v_call: TRBV7-9
d_call: TRBD1

cdr3_aa: CASTIPPRPAGSYEQYF
cdr3_nt: TGTGCCAGCACCATCCCCCCGCGGCCAGCGGGGAGCTACGAGCAGTACTTC
clone_size: many
j_call: TRBJ2-7
v_call: TRBV11-2
d_call: TRBD2

cdr3_aa: CASSRLGIGEKLFF
cdr3_nt: TGTGCCAGCAGTCGCCTGGGGATTGGGGAAAAACTGTTTTTT
clone_size: few
j_call: TRBJ1-4
v_call: TRBV12-3/TRBV12-4
d_call: NA

cdr3_aa: CASSQEAGANTEAFF
cdr3_nt: TGCGCCAGCAGCCAAGAAGCAGGAGCCAACACTGAAGCTTTCTTT
clone_size: medium-sized
j_call: TRBJ1-1
v_call: TRBV4-1
d_call: NA

cdr3_aa: CASSPEGRVSYNEQFF
cdr3_nt: TGTGCCAGCAGCCCCGAGGGCAGGGTCTCCTACAATGAGCAGTTCTTC
clone_size: medium-sized
j_call: TRBJ2-1
v_call: TRBV5-6
d_call: NA

cdr3_aa: CATSRVRGTLHNQPQHF
cdr3_nt: TGTGCCACCAGCAGAGTTAGGGGGACTCTTCACAATCAGCCCCAGCATTTT
clone_size: many
j_call: TRBJ1-5
v_call: TRBV15
d_call: NA

cdr3_aa: CASSVTRTGHHEQYF
cdr3_nt: TGTGCCAGCAGCGTAACGCGGACAGGGCACCACGAGCAGTACTTC
clone_size: many
j_call: TRBJ2-7
v_call: TRBV7-8
d_call: TRBD1

cdr3_aa: CATSRDRGYNSPLHF
cdr3_nt: TGTGCCACCAGCAGAGATCGGGGGTATAATTCACCCCTCCACTTT
clone_size: medium-sized
j_call: TRBJ1-6
v_call: TRBV15
d_call: NA

cdr3_aa: CASTRATDTQYF
cdr3_nt: TGCGCCAGCACCAGGGCCACAGATACGCAGTATTTT
clone_size: many
j_call: TRBJ2-3
v_call: TRBV10-2
d_call: NA

cdr3_aa: CSVEAGEAYEQYF
cdr3_nt: TGCAGCGTTGAAGCCGGGGAGGCCTACGAGCAGTACTTC
clone_size: medium-sized
j_call: TRBJ2-7
v_call: TRBV29-1
d_call: NA

cdr3_aa: CASSPRRQRLSGNTIYF
cdr3_nt: TGTGCCAGCAGCCCGCGGCGACAGCGCCTCTCTGGAAACACCATATATTTT
clone_size: many
j_call: TRBJ1-3
v_call: TRBV5-5
d_call: NA

cdr3_aa: CASSYRRSSYEQYF
cdr3_nt: TGTGCCAGCAGTTACCGAAGGAGCTCCTACGAGCAGTACTTC
clone_size: many
j_call: TRBJ2-7
v_call: TRBV6-2/TRBV6-3
d_call: NA

cdr3_aa: CASKSGAGGPRKTDTQYF
cdr3_nt: TGTGCCAGCAAATCCGGAGCGGGGGGGCCTAGAAAGACAGATACGCAGTATTTT
clone_size: many
j_call: TRBJ2-3
v_call: TRBV11-2
d_call: TRBD2

cdr3_aa: CASHRGGGGHEQYF
cdr3_nt: TGTGCCAGCCACCGTGGCGGGGGGGGCCACGAGCAGTACTTC
clone_size: many
j_call: TRBJ2-7
v_call: TRBV27
d_call: TRBD2

cdr3_aa: CSVGEQGISEAFF
cdr3_nt: TGCAGCGTTGGCGAACAGGGGATTTCAGAGGCTTTCTTT
clone_size: many
j_call: TRBJ1-1
v_call: TRBV29-1
d_call: TRBD1

cdr3_aa: CSARRRQETQYF
cdr3_nt: TGCAGTGCTAGACGGCGGCAAGAGACCCAGTACTTC
clone_size: NA
j_call: TRBJ2-5
v_call: TRBV20-1
d_call: NA

cdr3_aa: CSASDGRVQETQYF
cdr3_nt: TGCAGTGCTAGCGACGGCAGGGTTCAAGAGACCCAGTACTTC
clone_size: many
j_call: TRBJ2-5
v_call: TRBV20-1
d_call: NA

cdr3_aa: CASSFAGGNQPQHF
cdr3_nt: TGTGCCAGCAGCTTCGCAGGGGGAAATCAGCCCCAGCATTTT
clone_size: many
j_call: TRBJ1-5
v_call: TRBV7-9
d_call: TRBD1

cdr3_aa: CASSYGGVEQFF
cdr3_nt: TGTGCCAGCAGTTACGGGGGTGTTGAGCAGTTCTTC
clone_size: NA
j_call: TRBJ2-1
v_call: TRBV28
d_call: NA

cdr3_aa: CASSIEGTGELFF
cdr3_nt: TGTGCCAGTAGTATAGAGGGCACCGGGGAGCTGTTTTTT
clone_size: few
j_call: TRBJ2-2
v_call: TRBV19
d_call: NA

cdr3_aa: CASSLDPLYEQYF
cdr3_nt: TGTGCCAGCAGCTTGGACCCCCTCTACGAGCAGTACTTC
clone_size: many
j_call: TRBJ2-7
v_call: TRBV7-9
d_call: NA

cdr3_aa: CASLASYNSPLHF
cdr3_nt: TGTGCCAGCCTGGCCAGCTATAATTCACCCCTCCACTTT
clone_size: many
j_call: TRBJ1-6
v_call: TRBV2
d_call: NA

cdr3_aa: CATTEGGRNTIYF
cdr3_nt: TGTGCCACCACCGAGGGAGGGAGAAACACCATATATTTT
clone_size: many
j_call: TRBJ1-3
v_call: TRBV5-6
d_call: NA

cdr3_aa: CASSPGTGSVYGYTF
cdr3_nt: TGCGCCAGCAGCCCAGGGACAGGGTCGGTATATGGCTACACCTTC
clone_size: many
j_call: TRBJ1-2
v_call: TRBV4-3
d_call: TRBD1

cdr3_aa: CASLGIPNQPQHF
cdr3_nt: TGCGCCAGCCTCGGGATTCCGAATCAGCCCCAGCATTTT
clone_size: many
j_call: TRBJ1-5
v_call: TRBV5-1
d_call: NA

cdr3_aa: CASSSITGANTGELFF
cdr3_nt: TGTGCCAGCAGCTCCATAACAGGAGCGAACACCGGGGAGCTGTTTTTT
clone_size: many
j_call: TRBJ2-2
v_call: TRBV7-9
d_call: NA

cdr3_aa: CASSKDWTTPKF
cdr3_nt: TGTGCCAGCAGCAAGGACTGGACCACCCCGAAGTTC
clone_size: many
j_call: TRBJ2-1
v_call: TRBV9
d_call: NA

cdr3_aa: CASSPRVPVTNQPQHF
cdr3_nt: TGTGCCAGCAGCCCCCGGGTCCCCGTAACCAATCAGCCCCAGCATTTT
clone_size: few
j_call: TRBJ1-5
v_call: TRBV5-8
d_call: NA

cdr3_aa: CASSLDMSSYNEQFF
cdr3_nt: TGTGCCAGCAGCTTAGACATGAGCTCCTACAATGAGCAGTTCTTC
clone_size: medium-sized
j_call: TRBJ2-1
v_call: TRBV7-3
d_call: NA

cdr3_aa: CASSTFLAKNIQYF
cdr3_nt: TGTGCCAGTAGTACCTTTTTAGCCAAAAACATTCAGTACTTC
clone_size: many
j_call: TRBJ2-4
v_call: TRBV19
d_call: NA

cdr3_aa: CSSLLRAGERETQYF
cdr3_nt: TGCAGTTCCCTCCTCCGGGCGGGGGAGCGAGAGACCCAGTACTTC
clone_size: many
j_call: TRBJ2-5
v_call: TRBV20-1
d_call: TRBD2

cdr3_aa: CVSSPEDRADGYTF
cdr3_nt: TGTGTCAGCAGCCCAGAGGACAGGGCGGATGGCTACACCTTC
clone_size: few
j_call: TRBJ1-2
v_call: TRBV7-6
d_call: TRBD1

cdr3_aa: CATSRGYDQPQHF
cdr3_nt: TGTGCCACCAGCAGAGGGTACGATCAGCCCCAGCATTTT
clone_size: few
j_call: TRBJ1-5
v_call: TRBV15
d_call: NA

cdr3_aa: CASSQDNHRQQETQYF
cdr3_nt: TGTGCCAGCAGCCAAGATAATCATCGGCAGCAAGAGACCCAGTACTTC
clone_size: NA
j_call: TRBJ2-5
v_call: TRBV3-1
d_call: NA

cdr3_aa: CASSPAGQGWGYTF
cdr3_nt: TGTGCCAGCAGCCCAGCGGGACAGGGATGGGGCTACACCTTC
clone_size: many
j_call: TRBJ1-2
v_call: TRBV12-3/TRBV12-4
d_call: TRBD1